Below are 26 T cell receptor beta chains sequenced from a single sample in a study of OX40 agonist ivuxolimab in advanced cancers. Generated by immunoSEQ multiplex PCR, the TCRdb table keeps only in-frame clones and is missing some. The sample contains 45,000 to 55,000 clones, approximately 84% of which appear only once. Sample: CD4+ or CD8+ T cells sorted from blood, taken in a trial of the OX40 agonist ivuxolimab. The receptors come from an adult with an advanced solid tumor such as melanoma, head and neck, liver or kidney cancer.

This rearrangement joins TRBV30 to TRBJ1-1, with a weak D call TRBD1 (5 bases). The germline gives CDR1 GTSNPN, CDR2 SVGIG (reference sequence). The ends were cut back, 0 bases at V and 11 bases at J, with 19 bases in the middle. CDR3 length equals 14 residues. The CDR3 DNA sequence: TGTGCCTGGAGTGTAAAAGGGGCCAAGCCCTCCGCTTTCTTT. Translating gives CAWSVKGAKPSAFF.

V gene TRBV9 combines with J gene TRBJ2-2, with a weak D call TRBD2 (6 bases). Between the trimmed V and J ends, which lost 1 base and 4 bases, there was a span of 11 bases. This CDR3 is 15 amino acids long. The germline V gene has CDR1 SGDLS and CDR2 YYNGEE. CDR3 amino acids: CASSVRVGSTGELFF. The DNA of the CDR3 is TGTGCCAGCAGCGTACGGGTCGGGAGCACCGGGGAGCTGTTTTTT.

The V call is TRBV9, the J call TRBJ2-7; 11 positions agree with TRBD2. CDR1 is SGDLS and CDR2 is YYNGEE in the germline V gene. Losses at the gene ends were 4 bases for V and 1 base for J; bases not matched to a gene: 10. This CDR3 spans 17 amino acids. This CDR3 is CASSPGLADPRSYEQYF. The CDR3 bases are TGTGCCAGCAGCCCGGGACTAGCGGACCCAAGGTCCTACGAGCAGTACTTC.

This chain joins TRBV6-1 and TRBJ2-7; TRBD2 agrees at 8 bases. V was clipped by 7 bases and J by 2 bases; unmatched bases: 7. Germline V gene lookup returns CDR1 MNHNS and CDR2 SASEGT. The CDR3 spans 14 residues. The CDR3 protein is CASTVIAGTYEQYF. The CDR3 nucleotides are TGTGCCAGCACGGTAATAGCGGGAACCTACGAGCAGTACTTC.

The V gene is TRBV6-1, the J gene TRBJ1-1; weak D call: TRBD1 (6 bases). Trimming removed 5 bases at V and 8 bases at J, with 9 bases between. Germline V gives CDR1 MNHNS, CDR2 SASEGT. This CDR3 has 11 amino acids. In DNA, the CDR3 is TGTGCCAGCAGTTTTGACAGGGAAGCTTTCTTT. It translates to CASSFDREAFF.

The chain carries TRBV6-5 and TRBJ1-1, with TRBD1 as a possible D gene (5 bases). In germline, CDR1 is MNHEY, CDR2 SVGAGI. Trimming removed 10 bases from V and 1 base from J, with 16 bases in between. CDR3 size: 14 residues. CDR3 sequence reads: CATREGYWNTEAFF. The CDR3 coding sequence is TGTGCCACCCGAGAGGGGTATTGGAACACTGAAGCTTTCTTT.

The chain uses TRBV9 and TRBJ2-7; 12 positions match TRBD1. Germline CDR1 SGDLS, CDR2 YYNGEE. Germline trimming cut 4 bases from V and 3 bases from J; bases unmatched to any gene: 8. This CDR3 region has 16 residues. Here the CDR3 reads CASSTDGTGGFYEQYF. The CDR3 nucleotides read TGTGCCAGCAGCACGGACGGGACAGGGGGCTTCTACGAGCAGTACTTC.

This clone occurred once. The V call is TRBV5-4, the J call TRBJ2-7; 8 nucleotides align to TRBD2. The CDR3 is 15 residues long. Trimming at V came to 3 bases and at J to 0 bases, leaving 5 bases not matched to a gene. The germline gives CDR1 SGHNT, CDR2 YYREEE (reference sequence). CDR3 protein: CASSSPAGGSYEQYF. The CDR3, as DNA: TGTGCCAGCAGCTCCCCGGCGGGGGGCTCCTACGAGCAGTACTTC.

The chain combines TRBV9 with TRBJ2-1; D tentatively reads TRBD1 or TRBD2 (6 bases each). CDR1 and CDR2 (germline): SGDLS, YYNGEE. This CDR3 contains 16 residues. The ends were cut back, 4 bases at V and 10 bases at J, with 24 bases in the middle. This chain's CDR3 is CASSRGNRVPGREQFF. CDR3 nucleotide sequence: TGTGCCAGCAGCCGGGGGAACAGGGTTCCGGGAAGGGAGCAGTTCTTC.

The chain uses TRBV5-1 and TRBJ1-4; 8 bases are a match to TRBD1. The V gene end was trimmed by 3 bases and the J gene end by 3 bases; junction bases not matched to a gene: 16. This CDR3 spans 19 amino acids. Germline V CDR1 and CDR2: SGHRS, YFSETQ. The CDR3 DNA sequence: TGCGCCAGCAGCTCTCGGCGTCCCGGGACAGGTTTTTCTAATGAAAAACTGTTTTTT. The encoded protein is CASSSRRPGTGFSNEKLFF.

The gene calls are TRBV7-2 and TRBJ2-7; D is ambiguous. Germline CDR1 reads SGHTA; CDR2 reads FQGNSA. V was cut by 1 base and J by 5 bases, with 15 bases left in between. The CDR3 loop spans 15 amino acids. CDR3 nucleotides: TGTGCCAGCAGCTTAGTACGCGGAAGGGCCCACGAGCAGTACTTC. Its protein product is CASSLVRGRAHEQYF.

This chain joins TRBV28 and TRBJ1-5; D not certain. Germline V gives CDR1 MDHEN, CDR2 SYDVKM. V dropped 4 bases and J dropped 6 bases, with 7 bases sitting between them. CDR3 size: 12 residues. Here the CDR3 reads CASSSTVQPQHF. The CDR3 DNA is TGTGCCAGCAGTTCGACTGTTCAGCCCCAGCATTTT.

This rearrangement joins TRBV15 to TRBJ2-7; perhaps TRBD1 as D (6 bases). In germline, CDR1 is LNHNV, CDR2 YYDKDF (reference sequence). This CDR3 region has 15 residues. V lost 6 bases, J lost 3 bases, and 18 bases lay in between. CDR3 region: CATSPLLGQDYEQYF. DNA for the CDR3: TGTGCCACCAGTCCTCTTTTGGGACAAGACTACGAGCAGTACTTC.

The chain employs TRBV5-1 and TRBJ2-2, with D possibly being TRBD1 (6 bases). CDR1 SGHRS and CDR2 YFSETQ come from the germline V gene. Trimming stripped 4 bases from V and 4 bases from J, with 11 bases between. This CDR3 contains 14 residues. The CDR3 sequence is CASSGTQGTGELFF. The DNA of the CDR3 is TGCGCCAGCAGCGGGACACAGGGCACCGGGGAGCTGTTTTTT.

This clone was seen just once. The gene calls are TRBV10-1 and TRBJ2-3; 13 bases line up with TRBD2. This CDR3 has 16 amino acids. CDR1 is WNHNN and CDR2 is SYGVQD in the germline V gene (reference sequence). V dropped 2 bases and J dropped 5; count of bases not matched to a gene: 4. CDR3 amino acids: CASSEGTSGAVDTQYF. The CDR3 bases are TGCGCCAGCAGTGAGGGGACTAGCGGGGCAGTAGATACGCAGTATTTT.

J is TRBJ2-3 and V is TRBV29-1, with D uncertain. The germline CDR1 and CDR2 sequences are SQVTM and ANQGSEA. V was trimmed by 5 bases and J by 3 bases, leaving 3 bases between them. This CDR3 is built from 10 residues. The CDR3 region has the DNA TGCAGCGTTTCGACAGATACGCAGTATTTT. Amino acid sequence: CSVSTDTQYF.

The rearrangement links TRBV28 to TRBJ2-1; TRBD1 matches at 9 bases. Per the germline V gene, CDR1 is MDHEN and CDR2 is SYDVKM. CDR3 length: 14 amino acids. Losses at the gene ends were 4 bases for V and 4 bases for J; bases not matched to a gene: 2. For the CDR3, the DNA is TGTGCCAGCAGTTCCGGGACAGGGTACAATGAGCAGTTCTTC. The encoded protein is CASSSGTGYNEQFF.

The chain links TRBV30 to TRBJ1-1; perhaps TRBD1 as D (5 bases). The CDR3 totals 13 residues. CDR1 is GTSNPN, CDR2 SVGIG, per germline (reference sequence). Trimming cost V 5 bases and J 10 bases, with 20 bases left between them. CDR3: CAWRGTPEGGAFF. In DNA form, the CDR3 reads TGTGCCTGGCGGGGGACCCCGGAAGGTGGAGCTTTCTTT.

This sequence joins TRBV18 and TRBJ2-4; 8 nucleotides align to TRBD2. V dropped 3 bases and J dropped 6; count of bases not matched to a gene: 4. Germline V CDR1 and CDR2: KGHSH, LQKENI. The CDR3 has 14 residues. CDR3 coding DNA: TGTGCCAGCTCACCTGAGCGGGAGAGAAACATTCAGTACTTC. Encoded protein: CASSPERERNIQYF. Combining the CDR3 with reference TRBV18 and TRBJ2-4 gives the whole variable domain NAGVMQNPRHLVRRRGQEARLRCSPMKGHSHVYWYRQLPEEGLKFMVYLQKENIIDESGMPKERFSAEFPKEGPSILRIQQVVRGDSAAYFCASSPERERNIQYFGAGTRLSVL.

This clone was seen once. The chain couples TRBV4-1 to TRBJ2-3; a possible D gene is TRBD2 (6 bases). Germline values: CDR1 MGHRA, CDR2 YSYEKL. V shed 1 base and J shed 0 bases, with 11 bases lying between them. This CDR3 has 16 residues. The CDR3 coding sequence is TGCGCCAGCAGCCAAGTGGGGGGAGTTAGCACAGATACGCAGTATTTT. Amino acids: CASSQVGGVSTDTQYF.

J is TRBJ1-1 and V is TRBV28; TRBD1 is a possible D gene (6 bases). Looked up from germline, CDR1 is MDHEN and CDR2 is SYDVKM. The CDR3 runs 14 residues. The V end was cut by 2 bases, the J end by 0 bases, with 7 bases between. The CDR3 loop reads CASSLTGLNTEAFF. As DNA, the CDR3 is TGTGCCAGCAGTTTAACAGGGCTGAACACTGAAGCTTTCTTT.

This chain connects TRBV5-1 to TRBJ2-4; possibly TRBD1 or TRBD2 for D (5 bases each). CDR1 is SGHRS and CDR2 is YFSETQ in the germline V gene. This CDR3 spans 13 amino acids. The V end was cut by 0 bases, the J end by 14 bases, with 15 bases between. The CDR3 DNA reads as TGCGCCAGCAGCTTGGCGGGGCAGGACACTAAGTACTTC. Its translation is CASSLAGQDTKYF.

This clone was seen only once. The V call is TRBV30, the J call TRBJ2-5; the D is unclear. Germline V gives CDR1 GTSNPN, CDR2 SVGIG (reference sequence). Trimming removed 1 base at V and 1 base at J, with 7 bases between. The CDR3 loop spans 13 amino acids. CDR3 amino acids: CAWSADIQETQYF. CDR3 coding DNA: TGTGCCTGGAGTGCCGACATCCAAGAGACCCAGTACTTC.

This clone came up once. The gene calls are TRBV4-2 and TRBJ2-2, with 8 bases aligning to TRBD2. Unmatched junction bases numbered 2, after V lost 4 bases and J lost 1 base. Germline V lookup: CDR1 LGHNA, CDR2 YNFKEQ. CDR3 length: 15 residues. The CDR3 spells CASSPGGVNTGELFF. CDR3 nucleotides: TGTGCCAGCAGCCCGGGAGGGGTGAACACCGGGGAGCTGTTTTTT.

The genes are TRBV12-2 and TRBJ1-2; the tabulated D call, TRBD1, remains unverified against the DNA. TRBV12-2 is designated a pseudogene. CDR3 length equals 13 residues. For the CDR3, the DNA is TGTGCAAGTCGACAGGACAGGGGCTATGGCTACACCTTC. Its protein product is CASRQDRGYGYTF.

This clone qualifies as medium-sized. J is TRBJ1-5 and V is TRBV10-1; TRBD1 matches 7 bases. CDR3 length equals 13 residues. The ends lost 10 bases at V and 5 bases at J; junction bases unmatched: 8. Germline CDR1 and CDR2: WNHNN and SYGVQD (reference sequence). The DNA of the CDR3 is TGCGCCACTTCACAGGGGATCGATCAGCCCCAGCATTTT. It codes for CATSQGIDQPQHF.